The rows below give T cell receptor beta chains drawn from one sample of a study of shared clonotypes between healthy human individuals. Assay: immunoSEQ multiplex PCR; the TCRdb copy retains only in-frame clones and omits some. The sample yields millions of clones, around nine tenths seen once. Sequenced material: naive CD4+ T cells sorted from blood. Source of these receptors: a man between 18 and 35 years old in good health. The CDR3 runs from the conserved cysteine through the conserved F or W. The D gene is left open where the match is weak. Rows may omit the clone size; those that give it use once, few, many or a size class.

TRBD2	TRBJ2-5	once	TRBV5-4	TGTGCCAGCAGCTTGTACATTCTAGCGGGGGGTCAAGAGACCCAGTACTTC	CASSLYILAGGQETQYF
TRBD1	TRBJ1-2	-	TRBV5-1	TGCGCCAGCAGCTTGACAGGGGATCCCCAAGGCTACACCTTC	CASSLTGDPQGYTF
TRBD1	TRBJ1-3	-	TRBV25-1	TGTGCCAGCAGTAAAAACAGGGGGAATGGAAACACCATATATTTT	CASSKNRGNGNTIYF
TRBD2	TRBJ2-1	-	TRBV27	TGTGCCAGCAGTTTACTACCCGGGACTAGCGGCTTCGTTGAGCAGTTCTTC	CASSLLPGTSGFVEQFF
TRBD2	TRBJ2-1	once	TRBV6-1	TGTGCCAGCAGGGGTGATAGCGGGAGCCACAATGAGCAGTTCTTC	CASRGDSGSHNEQFF
-	TRBJ2-2	-	TRBV7-3	TGTGCCAGCAGCTTAGGATTAACAGGTTACACCGGGGAGCTGTTTTTT	CASSLGLTGYTGELFF
TRBD1	TRBJ2-5	once	TRBV9	TGTGCCAGCAGCTTTTCGACAGGGCAAGAGACCCAGTACTTC	CASSFSTGQETQYF
TRBD1	TRBJ2-4	-	TRBV7-2	TGTGCCAGCAGCCCCAGGGGGTTGGGGCCAAACATTCAGTACTTC	CASSPRGLGPNIQYF
-	TRBJ2-7	-	TRBV6-6	TGTGCCAGCAGTCGACAGCAAGCCTACGAGCAGTACTTC	CASSRQQAYEQYF
-	TRBJ2-1	once	TRBV9	TGTGCCAGCAGCGTAATAGCGGACTACAATGAGCAGTTCTTC	CASSVIADYNEQFF
-	TRBJ2-7	-	TRBV5-6	TGTGCCAGCAGCTGGCGGGCGACGAGCCGATCCTACGAGCAGTACTTC	CASSWRATSRSYEQYF
-	TRBJ2-1	-	TRBV10-2	TGCGCCAGCAGTGCCCGGGATGAGCAGTTCTTC	CASSARDEQFF
-	TRBJ1-1	-	TRBV6-5	TGTGCCAGCCAATTTCTTAACACTGAAGCTTTCTTT	CASQFLNTEAFF